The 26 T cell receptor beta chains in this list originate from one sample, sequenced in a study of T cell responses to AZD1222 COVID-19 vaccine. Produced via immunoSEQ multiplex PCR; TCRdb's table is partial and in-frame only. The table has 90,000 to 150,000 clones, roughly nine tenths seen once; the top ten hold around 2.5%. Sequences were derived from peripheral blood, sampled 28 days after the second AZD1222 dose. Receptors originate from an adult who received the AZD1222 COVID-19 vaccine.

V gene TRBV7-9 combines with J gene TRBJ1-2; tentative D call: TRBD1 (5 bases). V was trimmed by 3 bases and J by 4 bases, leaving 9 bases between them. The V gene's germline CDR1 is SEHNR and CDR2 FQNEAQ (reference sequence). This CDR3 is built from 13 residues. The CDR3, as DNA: TGTGCCAGCAGCTTGGGGACCTTCTATGGCTACACCTTC. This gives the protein CASSLGTFYGYTF.

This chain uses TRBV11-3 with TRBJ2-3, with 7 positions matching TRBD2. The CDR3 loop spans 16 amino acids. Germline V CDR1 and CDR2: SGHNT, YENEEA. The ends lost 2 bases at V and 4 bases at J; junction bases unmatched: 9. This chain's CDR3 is CASSLNGEGTADTQYF. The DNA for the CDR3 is TGTGCCAGCAGCTTAAATGGGGAGGGGACGGCAGATACGCAGTATTTT. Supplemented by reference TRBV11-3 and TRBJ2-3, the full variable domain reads EAGVVQSPRYKIIEKKQPVAFWCNPISGHNTLYWYLQNLGQGPELLIRYENEEAVDDSQLPKDRFSAERLKGVDSTLKIQPAELGDSAVYLCASSLNGEGTADTQYFGPGTRLTVL.

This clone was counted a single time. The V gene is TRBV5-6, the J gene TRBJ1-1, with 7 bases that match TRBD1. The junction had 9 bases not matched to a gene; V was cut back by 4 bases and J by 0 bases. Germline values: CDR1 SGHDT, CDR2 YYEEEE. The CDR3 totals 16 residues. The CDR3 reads CASSRQQGTMNTEAFF. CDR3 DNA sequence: TGTGCCAGCAGCCGACAACAGGGGACTATGAACACTGAAGCTTTCTTT.

CDR3 coding DNA: TGTGCCAGCAGTCGAGGTGTGGGGTACGAGCAGTACTTC. This codes for CASSRGVGYEQYF. This sequence joins TRBV7-3 and TRBJ2-7; D not resolved. Germline V CDR1 and CDR2: SGHTA, FQGTGA. The V and J ends lost 6 bases and 4 bases respectively, with 13 bases between them. CDR3 length: 13 amino acids.

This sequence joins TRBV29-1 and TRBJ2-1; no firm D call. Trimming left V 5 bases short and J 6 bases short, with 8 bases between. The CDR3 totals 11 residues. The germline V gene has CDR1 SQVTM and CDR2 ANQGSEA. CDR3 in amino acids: CSVRETNEQFF. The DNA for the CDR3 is TGCAGCGTTAGGGAAACCAATGAGCAGTTCTTC.

The CDR3 DNA reads TGTGCCAGCAGTTTACGGACAACAGGGAACACTGAAGCTTTCTTT. It specifies CASSLRTTGNTEAFF. The chain carries TRBV28 and TRBJ1-1, with D perhaps TRBD1 (5 bases). The length of the CDR3 is 15 residues. V was clipped by 2 bases and J by 1 base, with 11 bases between them. CDR1 is MDHEN, CDR2 SYDVKM, per germline.

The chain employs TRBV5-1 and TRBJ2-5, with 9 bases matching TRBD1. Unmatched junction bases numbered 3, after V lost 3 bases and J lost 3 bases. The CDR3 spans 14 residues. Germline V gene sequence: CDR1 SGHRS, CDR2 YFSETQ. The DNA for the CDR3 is TGCGCCAGCAGCTCGGGACAGGGTGAAGAGACCCAGTACTTC. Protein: CASSSGQGEETQYF.

This chain's CDR3 is CALPGTGGYTF. As DNA, the CDR3 is TGTGCCCTTCCGGGGACAGGTGGCTACACCTTC. V and J are TRBV30 and TRBJ1-2, with TRBD1 matching over 8 bases. Germline V gene data show CDR1 as GTSNPN and CDR2 as SVGIG (reference sequence). The CDR3 spans 11 residues. Losses at the gene ends were 8 bases for V and 7 bases for J; bases not matched to a gene: 6.

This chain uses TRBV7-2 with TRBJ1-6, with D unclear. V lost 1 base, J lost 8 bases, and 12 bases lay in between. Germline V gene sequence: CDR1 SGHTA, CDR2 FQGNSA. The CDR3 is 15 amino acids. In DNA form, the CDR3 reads TGTGCCAGCAGCTTAGTGGTAGGATCCCATTCACCCCTCCACTTT. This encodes CASSLVVGSHSPLHF.

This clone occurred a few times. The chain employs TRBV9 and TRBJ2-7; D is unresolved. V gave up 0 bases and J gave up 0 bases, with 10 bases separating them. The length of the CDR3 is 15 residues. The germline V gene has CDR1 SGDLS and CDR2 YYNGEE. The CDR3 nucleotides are TGTGCCAGCAGCGTAGGGTGGGTAACCTCCTACGAGCAGTACTTC. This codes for CASSVGWVTSYEQYF.

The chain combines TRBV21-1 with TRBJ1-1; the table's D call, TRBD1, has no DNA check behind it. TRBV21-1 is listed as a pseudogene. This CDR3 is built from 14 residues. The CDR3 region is CASTVGQVNTEAFF. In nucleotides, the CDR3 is TGTGCCAGCACCGTAGGACAGGTGAACACTGAAGCTTTCTTT.

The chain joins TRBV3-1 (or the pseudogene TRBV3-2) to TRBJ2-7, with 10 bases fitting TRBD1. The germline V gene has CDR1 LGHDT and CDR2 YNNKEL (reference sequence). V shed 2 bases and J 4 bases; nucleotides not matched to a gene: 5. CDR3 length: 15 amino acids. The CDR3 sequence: CASSQLGTGAYEQYF. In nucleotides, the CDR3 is TGTGCCAGCAGCCAATTGGGGACAGGGGCTTACGAGCAGTACTTC.

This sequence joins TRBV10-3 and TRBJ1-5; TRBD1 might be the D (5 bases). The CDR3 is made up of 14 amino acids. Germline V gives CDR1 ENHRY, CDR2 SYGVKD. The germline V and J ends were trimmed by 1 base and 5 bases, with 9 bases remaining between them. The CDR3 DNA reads TGTGCCATCAGTGAGTTGGGAGGGGATCAGCCCCAGCATTTT. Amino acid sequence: CAISELGGDQPQHF.

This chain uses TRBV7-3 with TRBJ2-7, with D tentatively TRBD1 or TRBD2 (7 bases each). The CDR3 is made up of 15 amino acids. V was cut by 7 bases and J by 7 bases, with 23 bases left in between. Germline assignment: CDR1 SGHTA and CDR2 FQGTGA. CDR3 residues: CASNQTRGGQREQYF. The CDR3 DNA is TGTGCCAGCAACCAAACAAGGGGGGGACAGCGGGAGCAGTACTTC.

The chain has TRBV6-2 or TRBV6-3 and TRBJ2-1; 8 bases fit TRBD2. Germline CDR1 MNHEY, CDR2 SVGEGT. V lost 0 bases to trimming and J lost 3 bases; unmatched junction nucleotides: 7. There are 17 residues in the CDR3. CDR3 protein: CASSYSMAGGDYNEQFF. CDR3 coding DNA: TGTGCCAGCAGTTACTCGATGGCGGGGGGAGACTACAATGAGCAGTTCTTC.

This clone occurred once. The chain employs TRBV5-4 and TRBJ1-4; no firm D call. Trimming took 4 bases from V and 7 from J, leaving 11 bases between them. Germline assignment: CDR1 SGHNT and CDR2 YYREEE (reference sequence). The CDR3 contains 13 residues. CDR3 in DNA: TGTGCCAGCAGCGGCCGGGCTGGTGAAAAACTGTTTTTT. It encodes CASSGRAGEKLFF.

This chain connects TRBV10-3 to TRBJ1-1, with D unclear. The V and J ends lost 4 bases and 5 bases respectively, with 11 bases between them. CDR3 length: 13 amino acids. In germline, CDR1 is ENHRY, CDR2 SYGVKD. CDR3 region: CAISAGSGTEAFF. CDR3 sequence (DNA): TGTGCCATCAGTGCCGGGTCCGGGACTGAAGCTTTCTTT.

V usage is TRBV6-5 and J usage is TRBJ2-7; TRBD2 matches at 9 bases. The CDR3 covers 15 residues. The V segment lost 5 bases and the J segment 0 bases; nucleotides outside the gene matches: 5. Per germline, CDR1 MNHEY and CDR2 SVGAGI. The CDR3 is CASSPSGASSYEQYF. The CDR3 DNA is TGTGCCAGCAGTCCTAGCGGGGCCAGCTCCTACGAGCAGTACTTC.

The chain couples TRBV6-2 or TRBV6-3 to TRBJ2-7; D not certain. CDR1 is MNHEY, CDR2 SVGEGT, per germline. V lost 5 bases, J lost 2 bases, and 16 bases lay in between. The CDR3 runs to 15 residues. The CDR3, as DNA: TGTGCCAGCAGTACCCCCTTCAGAACCCCCTACGAGCAGTACTTC. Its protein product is CASSTPFRTPYEQYF.

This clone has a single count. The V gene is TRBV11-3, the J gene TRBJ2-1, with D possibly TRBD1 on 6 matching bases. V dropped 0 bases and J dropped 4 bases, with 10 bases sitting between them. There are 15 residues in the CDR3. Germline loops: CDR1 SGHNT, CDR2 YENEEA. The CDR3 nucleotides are TGTGCCAGCAGCTTAGAACAGGGCGGGTACAATGAGCAGTTCTTC. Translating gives CASSLEQGGYNEQFF.

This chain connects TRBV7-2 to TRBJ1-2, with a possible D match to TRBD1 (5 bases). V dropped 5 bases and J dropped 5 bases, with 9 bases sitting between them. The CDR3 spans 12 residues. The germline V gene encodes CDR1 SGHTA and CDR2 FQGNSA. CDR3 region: CASSLRGYGYTF. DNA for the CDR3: TGTGCCAGCAGCCTACGGGGGTATGGCTACACCTTC.

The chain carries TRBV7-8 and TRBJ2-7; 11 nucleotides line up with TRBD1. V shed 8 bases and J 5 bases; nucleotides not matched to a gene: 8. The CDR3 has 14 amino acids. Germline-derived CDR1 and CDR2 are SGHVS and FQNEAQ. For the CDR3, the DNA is TGTGCCAGCGGAGCGGACAGGGGGCTCAACGAGCAGTACTTC. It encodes CASGADRGLNEQYF. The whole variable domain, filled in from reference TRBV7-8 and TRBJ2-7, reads GAGVSQSPRYKVAKRGQDVALRCDPISGHVSLFWYQQALGQGPEFLTYFQNEAQLDKSGLPSDRFFAERPEGSVSTLKIQRTQQEDSAVYLCASGADRGLNEQYFGPGTRLTVT.

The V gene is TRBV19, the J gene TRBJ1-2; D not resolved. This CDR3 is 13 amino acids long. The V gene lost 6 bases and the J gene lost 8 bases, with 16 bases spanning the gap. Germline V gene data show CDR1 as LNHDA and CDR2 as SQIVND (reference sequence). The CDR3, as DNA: TGTGCCAGTAGCCCCCTCAATCCTGGAGGCTACACCTTC. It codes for CASSPLNPGGYTF.

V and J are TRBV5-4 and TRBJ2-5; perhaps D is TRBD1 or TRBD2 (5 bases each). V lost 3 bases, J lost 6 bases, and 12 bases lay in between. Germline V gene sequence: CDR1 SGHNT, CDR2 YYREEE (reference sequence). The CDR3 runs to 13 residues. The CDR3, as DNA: TGTGCCAGCAGCTGGGACCCGGGGCAGACCCAGTACTTC. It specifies CASSWDPGQTQYF.

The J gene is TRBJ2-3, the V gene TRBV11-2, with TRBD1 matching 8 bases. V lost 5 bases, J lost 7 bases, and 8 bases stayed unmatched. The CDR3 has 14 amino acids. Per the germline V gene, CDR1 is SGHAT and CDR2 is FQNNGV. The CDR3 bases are TGTGCCAGCAGCCACCGGACAGGGACCCATACGCAGTATTTT. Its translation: CASSHRTGTHTQYF.

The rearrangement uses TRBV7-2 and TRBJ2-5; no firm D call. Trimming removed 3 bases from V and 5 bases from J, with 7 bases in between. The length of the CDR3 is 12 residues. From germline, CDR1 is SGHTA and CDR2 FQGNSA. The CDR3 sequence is CASSLKGETQYF. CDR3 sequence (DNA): TGTGCCAGCAGCTTGAAAGGGGAGACCCAGTACTTC.